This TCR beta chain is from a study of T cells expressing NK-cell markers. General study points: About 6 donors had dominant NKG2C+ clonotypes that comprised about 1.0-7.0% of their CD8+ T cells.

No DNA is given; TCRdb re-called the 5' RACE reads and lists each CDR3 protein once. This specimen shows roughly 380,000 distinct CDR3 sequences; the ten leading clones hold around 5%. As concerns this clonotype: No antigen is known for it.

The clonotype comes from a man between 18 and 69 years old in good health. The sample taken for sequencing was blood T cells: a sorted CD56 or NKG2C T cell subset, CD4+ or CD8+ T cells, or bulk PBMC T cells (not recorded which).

CDR3 region: CASSLRQGAPTQYF. The chain links TRBV12-3 or TRBV12-4 to TRBJ2-5; the D gene TCRdb calls, TRBD1, cannot be checked with no DNA. The CDR3 runs to 14 residues.